The rows below give T cell receptor beta chains drawn from one sample of a study of T-cell memory formation after mild COVID-19. TCRdb fed the 5' RACE reads into MiXCR, producing one record per CDR3 protein. This sample has under 200,000 distinct CDR3 sequences, with 13% found just once. Sample: PBMCs or a T cell subset sorted from them (not recorded which). The receptors originated from a man between 18 and 29 years old who had mild COVID-19 (a few samples of this study predate the infection). Cell type and time point are not known. CDR3s include the opening cysteine and the closing phenylalanine or tryptophan. The order of the fields is D gene, J gene, CDR3 length, V gene, clone size, CDR3 DNA, CDR3 protein. A D gene is named only where the DNA matches it firmly. Clone size is given for some rows only: seen once, a few or many times, or a class if the clone is expanded.

D: .; J: TRBJ2-4; length: 11; V: TRBV12-3/TRBV12-4; size: .; DNA: TGTGCCAGCAGTTTGGGGGACATTCAGTACTTC; CDR3: CASSLGDIQYF
D: .; J: TRBJ2-1; length: 13; V: TRBV5-4; size: many; DNA: TGTGCCAGCAGGCTCCGAGTCGACAATGAGCAGTTCTTC; CDR3: CASRLRVDNEQFF
D: .; J: TRBJ2-7; length: 14; V: TRBV4-3; size: few; DNA: TGCGCCAGCAGCCACTCAGGCAGTAACTACGAGCAGTACTTC; CDR3: CASSHSGSNYEQYF
D: .; J: TRBJ1-2; length: 13; V: TRBV7-2; size: many; DNA: TGTGCCAGCAGCTCAGACAGAAGCTATGGCTACACCTTC; CDR3: CASSSDRSYGYTF
D: .; J: TRBJ1-5; length: 15; V: TRBV2; size: .; DNA: TGTGCCAGCAGTGATCTAGAGGGAGTTAATCAGCCCCAGCATTTT; CDR3: CASSDLEGVNQPQHF
D: .; J: TRBJ2-2; length: 12; V: TRBV20-1; size: .; DNA: TGCAGTGCTAGCAGTCGGACCGGGGAGCTGTTTTTT; CDR3: CSASSRTGELFF
D: TRBD1; J: TRBJ2-7; length: 15; V: TRBV19; size: few; DNA: TGTGCCAGTAGCATCGACAGGGGGCTTGTCTACGAGCAGTACTTC; CDR3: CASSIDRGLVYEQYF
D: .; J: TRBJ2-5; length: 13; V: TRBV2; size: .; DNA: TGTGCCAGCAACCGGGGGGCCGAGGAGACCCAGTACTTC; CDR3: CASNRGAEETQYF
D: TRBD2; J: TRBJ2-3; length: 19; V: TRBV9; size: few; DNA: TGTGCCAGCAGCGAGAGGCCGGCCGGGGTAGCGGGGACAACAGATACGCAGTATTTT; CDR3: CASSERPAGVAGTTDTQYF
D: TRBD2; J: TRBJ2-1; length: 15; V: TRBV12-3/TRBV12-4; size: .; DNA: TGTGCCAGCACGACTAGCGGAGCCTTAGGCAATGAGCAGTTCTTC; CDR3: CASTTSGALGNEQFF
D: .; J: TRBJ2-7; length: 14; V: TRBV7-3; size: few; DNA: TGTGCCAGCAGTAGGGGGGACCGGGCATCCGAGCAGTACTTC; CDR3: CASSRGDRASEQYF
D: .; J: TRBJ2-7; length: 15; V: TRBV7-2; size: .; DNA: TGTGCCAGCAGCTTAAGCTCCAGCCACCTCTACGAGCAGTACTTC; CDR3: CASSLSSSHLYEQYF
D: TRBD2; J: TRBJ2-2; length: 15; V: TRBV7-3; size: few; DNA: TGTGCCAGCAGCTTAGTGGCGGGGGACACCGGGGAGCTGTTTTTT; CDR3: CASSLVAGDTGELFF
D: TRBD1; J: TRBJ2-7; length: 13; V: TRBV30; size: few; DNA: TGTGCCTGGAGTTCGACAGGGATCTACGAGCAGTACTTC; CDR3: CAWSSTGIYEQYF
D: .; J: TRBJ1-5; length: 14; V: TRBV21-1; size: .; DNA: TGTGCCAGCAGCCCCCGGACAGGCGATCAGCCCCAGCATTTT; CDR3: CASSPRTGDQPQHF
D: .; J: TRBJ1-6; length: 13; V: TRBV30; size: many; DNA: TGTGCCTGGAGCAGCTCCTATAATTCACCCCTCCACTTT; CDR3: CAWSSSYNSPLHF
D: .; J: TRBJ1-6; length: 20; V: TRBV18; size: few; DNA: TGTGCCAGCTCACCAACCCCAGGGGTGGAGGGGAGCTCCTATAATTCACCCCTCCACTTT; CDR3: CASSPTPGVEGSSYNSPLHF
D: TRBD1; J: TRBJ2-3; length: 17; V: TRBV6-5; size: .; DNA: TGTGCCAGCAGTTACTGGTCTTCTCCGACAGGGACAGATACGCAGTATTTT; CDR3: CASSYWSSPTGTDTQYF
D: TRBD2; J: TRBJ2-1; length: 15; V: TRBV7-8; size: few; DNA: TGTGCCAGCGCCCGGGGAAGCGGGGCCGACAATGAGCAGTTCTTC; CDR3: CASARGSGADNEQFF
D: TRBD1; J: TRBJ2-2; length: 14; V: TRBV2; size: .; DNA: TGTGCCCTAGGACAGGGGATCCCCACCGGGGAGCTGTTTTTT; CDR3: CALGQGIPTGELFF
D: .; J: TRBJ2-1; length: 15; V: TRBV29-1; size: .; DNA: TGCAGCGTTGTGCCGGGGGGCTGGGGGGGCAATGAGCAGTTCTTC; CDR3: CSVVPGGWGGNEQFF
D: .; J: TRBJ1-1; length: 14; V: TRBV5-6; size: .; DNA: TGTGCCAGCAGCTTGGGTGGGGAGGGCACTGAAGCTTTCTTT; CDR3: CASSLGGEGTEAFF
D: TRBD1; J: TRBJ2-5; length: 15; V: TRBV5-1; size: few; DNA: TGCGCCAGCAGCCCCGGGGACAGGCTACAAGAGACCCAGTACTTC; CDR3: CASSPGDRLQETQYF
D: TRBD2; J: TRBJ2-3; length: 14; V: TRBV6-5; size: .; DNA: TGTGCCAGCAGCCGAGCTAGCGGCCTCCTTACGCAGTATTTT; CDR3: CASSRASGLLTQYF
D: TRBD1; J: TRBJ2-5; length: 17; V: TRBV4-2; size: many; DNA: TGTGCCAGCAGCCTCCACCCCCGGGACAGCGCAGGGGAGACCCAGTACTTC; CDR3: CASSLHPRDSAGETQYF
D: TRBD2; J: TRBJ2-1; length: 15; V: TRBV7-7; size: .; DNA: TGTGCCAGCAGCTTAGGAGCGGGGCCTGCGTATGAGCAGTTCTTC; CDR3: CASSLGAGPAYEQFF
D: .; J: TRBJ2-5; length: 12; V: TRBV29-1; size: many; DNA: TGCAGCGTTGGGACAACCGAAGAGACCCAGTACTTC; CDR3: CSVGTTEETQYF
D: .; J: TRBJ2-3; length: 11; V: TRBV5-1; size: .; DNA: TGCGCCAGCTTGGGGGTAGATACGCAGTATTTT; CDR3: CASLGVDTQYF
D: .; J: TRBJ1-3; length: 15; V: TRBV7-2; size: .; DNA: TGTGCCAGCAGCCCACAGAGGTTGACTGGAAACACCATATATTTT; CDR3: CASSPQRLTGNTIYF
D: TRBD1; J: TRBJ1-4; length: 13; V: TRBV5-1; size: many; DNA: TGCGCCAGCAGCTTGGGGGACAGGGGCAAACTGTTTTTT; CDR3: CASSLGDRGKLFF
D: TRBD2; J: TRBJ2-5; length: 14; V: TRBV12-3/TRBV12-4; size: many; DNA: TGTGCCAGCAGCCGGGGACTAGCCCAAGAGACCCAGTACTTC; CDR3: CASSRGLAQETQYF
D: TRBD1; J: TRBJ2-2; length: 15; V: TRBV20-1; size: few; DNA: TGCAGTGCCCATTGGAGGGACAGGGGTACCGGGGAGCTGTTTTTT; CDR3: CSAHWRDRGTGELFF
D: TRBD1; J: TRBJ1-2; length: 15; V: TRBV7-9; size: few; DNA: TGTGCCAGCAGCCCGAGACAGGGTTGGGACTATGGCTACACCTTC; CDR3: CASSPRQGWDYGYTF
D: TRBD1; J: TRBJ2-2; length: 15; V: TRBV19; size: .; DNA: TGTGCCAGTAGTGTAGGACAGGTGAACACCGGGGAGCTGTTTTTT; CDR3: CASSVGQVNTGELFF
D: .; J: TRBJ1-5; length: 15; V: TRBV2; size: .; DNA: TGTGCCAGCAGTGACAGGGGATTAAGCAATCAGCCCCAGCATTTT; CDR3: CASSDRGLSNQPQHF
D: .; J: TRBJ2-1; length: 11; V: TRBV12-3/TRBV12-4; size: few; DNA: TGTGCCAGTGTAGCCTACAATGAGCAGTTCTTC; CDR3: CASVAYNEQFF
D: TRBD2; J: TRBJ2-1; length: 14; V: TRBV5-1; size: .; DNA: TGCGCCAGCAGCCCCCAGGGAGGGTACAATGAGCAGTTCTTC; CDR3: CASSPQGGYNEQFF
D: TRBD1; J: TRBJ2-7; length: 14; V: TRBV5-1; size: few; DNA: TGCGCCAGCAGCCACCGGGACAGGGCCTACGAGCAGTACTTC; CDR3: CASSHRDRAYEQYF
D: .; J: TRBJ1-2; length: 11; V: TRBV7-9; size: many; DNA: TGTGCCAGCAGCTTAGTGGATGGCTACACCTTC; CDR3: CASSLVDGYTF
D: .; J: TRBJ2-2; length: 15; V: TRBV7-3; size: few; DNA: TGTGCCAGCAGCTTAAGTACAACGAACACCGGGGAGCTGTTTTTT; CDR3: CASSLSTTNTGELFF
D: .; J: TRBJ2-3; length: 15; V: TRBV7-2; size: .; DNA: TGTGCCAGCAGCTTAGGGCCGATGACCGGAGATACGCAGTATTTT; CDR3: CASSLGPMTGDTQYF
D: TRBD1; J: TRBJ2-1; length: 16; V: TRBV28; size: few; DNA: TGTGCCAGCAGTCCCAGGGGGCGCCTCTCCTACAATGAGCAGTTCTTC; CDR3: CASSPRGRLSYNEQFF
D: TRBD1; J: TRBJ1-5; length: 17; V: TRBV6-5; size: few; DNA: TGTGCCAGCAGTTACTCGACCGGGACAGGGGTTCGTCAGCCCCAGCATTTT; CDR3: CASSYSTGTGVRQPQHF
D: .; J: TRBJ2-3; length: 13; V: TRBV6-6; size: few; DNA: TGTGCCAGCAGTTACAACCCCGGAGATACGCAGTATTTT; CDR3: CASSYNPGDTQYF